This TCR beta chain appears in the sequencing data of a study of OX40 agonist ivuxolimab in advanced cancers. Study summary: Ivuxolimab is an agonistic anti-OX40 (CD134) antibody, and patients were treated with it. Patients with hepatocellular carcinoma, melanoma, renal cell or head and neck cancer made up the dose-escalation patients. Points from the study as a whole: Dose levels from 0.1 to 3.0 mg/kg saw CD4+ and CD8+ blood T cells expand clonally by week 6. People who partly responded at 0.1-3.0 mg/kg had some of the least clonal expansion seen.

With regard to this clone: Its antigen is as yet unknown.

Sequencing was performed with immunoSEQ multiplex PCR; in TCRdb, only in-frame clones are kept and a portion is missing. The sample shows roughly 45,000 clones, around 87% of them seen only once. The CDR3 contains 15 residues. The germline V gene encodes CDR1 SEHNR and CDR2 FQNEAQ (reference sequence). With V trimmed by 5 bases and J by 1 base, 4 bases remained unmatched. The rearrangement links TRBV7-9 to TRBJ2-3; 9 positions match TRBD2. The material was CD4+ or CD8+ T cells sorted from blood, obtained in a trial of the OX40 agonist ivuxolimab. The receptor's source is an adult with an advanced solid tumor such as melanoma, head and neck, liver or kidney cancer. Here the CDR3 DNA reads TGTGCCAGCAGCCTCATAGCGGGAGGCACAGATACGCAGTATTTT. This encodes CASSLIAGGTDTQYF.